One sample yielded the 32 T cell receptor beta chains listed below, sequenced in a study of graft-versus-host responses after intestinal transplantation (dated by TCRdb to the early 2020s). Libraries came from the immunoSEQ multiplex PCR assay. In its TCRdb copy, this immuneACCESS table keeps in-frame sequences only and misses some clones. Where compared with another copy, unresolved V genes explain less than half of these, and the others have no known cause. This sample is represented by more than 65,000 clones; roughly 91% of them were singletons. The ten most abundant clones make up roughly 0.37% of the sample. The time point label for this specimen denotes: cells obtained before transplantation from donor or recipient. Their specific antigens are unknown. This sample comprised unstimulated CD4+ T cells sorted from spleen or lymph node cells, obtained before intestinal transplant. These receptors came from a human donor who received an intestinal transplant.

This rearrangement joins TRBV6-1 to TRBJ1-3, with D possibly being TRBD1 (5 bases). Germline V gene sequence: CDR1 MNHNS, CDR2 SASEGT. The CDR3 has 14 amino acids. Trimming removed 1 base from V and 4 bases from J, with 8 bases in between. Written as DNA, the CDR3 is TGTGCCAGCAGTGAAGACCACAGGGGAAACACCATATATTTT. It encodes CASSEDHRGNTIYF.

The rearrangement uses TRBV5-6 and TRBJ1-3; TRBD1 is a possible D gene (5 bases). Trimming took 0 bases from V and 2 from J, leaving 12 bases between them. Germline CDR1 and CDR2: SGHDT and YYEEEE. The CDR3 loop spans 16 amino acids. CDR3 DNA sequence: TGTGCCAGCAGCTTGGGTCAGGGTTCGGCTGGAAACACCATATATTTT. Translated, it gives CASSLGQGSAGNTIYF. Filled out from reference TRBV5-6 and TRBJ1-3, the complete variable domain reads DAGVTQSPTHLIKTRGQQVTLRCSPKSGHDTVSWYQQALGQGPQFIFQYYEEEERQRGNFPDRFSGHQFPNYSSELNVNALLLGDSALYLCASSLGQGSAGNTIYFGEGSWLTVV.

The chain has TRBV25-1 and TRBJ1-4, with D perhaps matching TRBD1 (5 bases). CDR1 and CDR2 (germline): MGHDK, SYGVNS. V was trimmed by 0 bases and J by 7 bases, leaving 9 bases between them. This CDR3 region has 14 residues. The CDR3 protein is CASSEYRGTEKLFF. CDR3 bases: TGTGCCAGCAGTGAATACCGGGGGACTGAAAAACTGTTTTTT.

The chain carries TRBV7-3 and TRBJ2-1, with D tentatively TRBD2 (5 bases). V lost 1 base and J 8 bases, leaving 15 bases between the germline ends. The CDR3 spans 15 residues. CDR1 is SGHTA, CDR2 FQGTGA, per germline. The CDR3 protein is CASSLNPQTSHEQFF. As DNA, the CDR3 is TGTGCCAGCAGCTTAAATCCCCAAACTAGTCATGAGCAGTTCTTC.

The chain joins TRBV6-5 to TRBJ2-6; D unresolved. The length of the CDR3 is 16 residues. The V gene lost 2 bases and the J gene lost 0 bases, with 8 bases spanning the gap. CDR1 MNHEY and CDR2 SVGAGI come from the germline V gene. CDR3 region: CASSYRRVSGANVLTF. CDR3 bases: TGTGCCAGCAGTTACCGACGGGTCTCTGGGGCCAACGTCCTGACTTTC.

This clone was detected only once. This rearrangement joins TRBV7-2 to TRBJ2-1, with D tentatively TRBD2 (6 bases). CDR1 is SGHTA and CDR2 is FQGNSA in the germline V gene. This CDR3 comprises 19 residues. Trimming took off 1 base at V and 3 bases at J, with 22 bases between the two ends. The CDR3 sequence: CASSLEGRDLATLYNEQFF. The CDR3 DNA sequence: TGTGCCAGCAGCTTAGAAGGTCGGGATCTAGCGACTCTCTACAATGAGCAGTTCTTC.

CDR3 sequence reads: CASSLQASTDTQYF. The CDR3 DNA sequence: TGTGCCAGCAGCTTACAGGCCTCCACAGATACGCAGTATTTT. This chain joins TRBV7-3 and TRBJ2-3, with D uncertain. CDR1 is SGHTA and CDR2 is FQGTGA in the germline V gene. V lost 2 bases and J lost 2, with 8 bases in between. CDR3 length equals 14 residues.

The V gene is TRBV28, the J gene TRBJ1-3; D perhaps matches TRBD1 (5 bases). The CDR3 covers 14 residues. The V gene's germline CDR1 is MDHEN and CDR2 SYDVKM. V was cut by 5 bases and J by 6 bases, with 14 bases left in between. The DNA of the CDR3 is TGTGCCAGCAGTCGCGGCGGGGGTGCAAACACCATATATTTT. It translates to CASSRGGGANTIYF.

This clone was counted only a few times. The V gene is TRBV5-6, the J gene TRBJ2-2; no clear D gene. This CDR3 comprises 13 residues. The germline gives CDR1 SGHDT, CDR2 YYEEEE. V shed 4 bases and J shed 2 bases, with 6 bases lying between them. The CDR3 nucleotides read TGTGCCAGCAGCAACACAAACACCGGGGAGCTGTTTTTT. It encodes CASSNTNTGELFF. Filled out from reference TRBV5-6 and TRBJ2-2, the complete variable domain reads DAGVTQSPTHLIKTRGQQVTLRCSPKSGHDTVSWYQQALGQGPQFIFQYYEEEERQRGNFPDRFSGHQFPNYSSELNVNALLLGDSALYLCASSNTNTGELFFGEGSRLTVL.

The rearrangement uses TRBV5-1 and TRBJ1-2; 9 bases align to TRBD1. Germline CDR1 SGHRS, CDR2 YFSETQ. The trim removed 5 bases at V and 8 bases at J, leaving 16 bases unmatched. The CDR3 runs 16 residues. CDR3 protein: CASSENPGTGPFGYTF. The CDR3 DNA is TGCGCCAGCAGTGAAAATCCCGGGACAGGGCCTTTCGGCTACACCTTC.

The CDR3 nucleotides read TGTGCCAGCAGCCAAGATCTGCTAGGCTCCTACGAGCAGTACTTC. Translating it yields CASSQDLLGSYEQYF. The V call is TRBV4-2, the J call TRBJ2-7, with D hard to call. The germline V gene has CDR1 LGHNA and CDR2 YNFKEQ. The CDR3 has 15 amino acids. V was shortened by 0 bases and J by 0 bases, with 9 bases between the two germline ends.

This clone came up a few times. The chain links TRBV10-3 to TRBJ1-1; 11 bases fit TRBD1. The CDR3 totals 15 residues. CDR1 and CDR2 (germline): ENHRY, SYGVKD. The V and J ends lost 9 bases and 6 bases, in that order; junction bases with no gene match: 12. CDR3 region: CAIAWTGGSSAEAFF. As DNA, the CDR3 is TGTGCCATAGCTTGGACAGGGGGCTCGTCGGCTGAAGCTTTCTTT.

CDR3 sequence reads: CSVELYETQYF. The CDR3 region has the DNA TGCAGCGTTGAACTTTATGAGACCCAGTACTTC. The J gene is TRBJ2-5, the V gene TRBV29-1; D is ambiguous. The germline V and J ends were trimmed by 2 bases and 5 bases, with 6 bases remaining between them. The CDR3 sequence is 11 residues long. Germline V gene sequence: CDR1 SQVTM, CDR2 ANQGSEA.

This chain links TRBV7-9 with TRBJ2-7; 13 bases agree with TRBD2. Trimming cost V 3 bases and J 3 bases; bases outside gene matches: 8. From germline, CDR1 is SEHNR and CDR2 FQNEAQ (reference sequence). This CDR3 is built from 17 residues. The CDR3 region is CASSFGGLAGVYYEQYF. The CDR3 nucleotides read TGTGCCAGCAGCTTCGGAGGACTAGCGGGAGTTTACTACGAGCAGTACTTC.

The rearrangement uses TRBV9 and TRBJ2-3, with 8 bases matching TRBD2. Per the germline V gene, CDR1 is SGDLS and CDR2 is YYNGEE. The V and J ends lost 2 bases and 4 bases, in that order; junction bases with no gene match: 6. The CDR3 has 15 residues. CDR3: CASSVAGGKPDTQYF. CDR3 nucleotide sequence: TGTGCCAGCAGCGTCGCGGGAGGAAAGCCAGATACGCAGTATTTT. Filled out from reference TRBV9 and TRBJ2-3, the complete variable domain reads DSGVTQTPKHLITATGQRVTLRCSPRSGDLSVYWYQQSLDQGLQFLIQYYNGEERAKGNILERFSAQQFPDLHSELNLSSLELGDSALYFCASSVAGGKPDTQYFGPGTRLTVL.

The J gene is TRBJ1-1, the V gene TRBV5-6, with D perhaps matching TRBD1 (5 bases). The germline V gene encodes CDR1 SGHDT and CDR2 YYEEEE. This CDR3 is built from 15 residues. Trimming stripped 3 bases from V and 0 bases from J, with 12 bases between. The CDR3 DNA sequence: TGTGCCAGCAGCTCTCAGGGTATCGTGAACACTGAAGCTTTCTTT. Protein sequence: CASSSQGIVNTEAFF. Full variable domain (remainder filled in from reference TRBV5-6 and TRBJ1-1): DAGVTQSPTHLIKTRGQQVTLRCSPKSGHDTVSWYQQALGQGPQFIFQYYEEEERQRGNFPDRFSGHQFPNYSSELNVNALLLGDSALYLCASSSQGIVNTEAFFGQGTRLTVV.

Note on this clone: The germline gene is not matched at one end of the junction; a read error may be the cause. The chain has TRBV6-1 and TRBJ2-3, with 9 positions matching TRBD2. Germline loops: CDR1 MNHNS, CDR2 SASEGT. CDR3 length: 15 amino acids. The CDR3 coding sequence is TGTGCCAGCAGAGAAGCGGGGGGAAGCACAGATACGCAGTATTTT. Translating gives CASREAGGSTDTQYF.

This chain links TRBV29-1 with TRBJ2-5, with TRBD1 matching 8 bases. The J call may be incorrect, as the DNA end agrees better with TRBJ2-7. The CDR3 spans 15 residues. Germline CDR1 SQVTM, CDR2 ANQGSEA. The CDR3 region is CSVENLGQGLSEQYF. The CDR3 bases are TGCAGCGTTGAAAATTTAGGACAGGGTTTGTCCGAGCAGTACTTC.

V is TRBV5-1 and J is TRBJ2-2; 8 bases align to TRBD2. The CDR3 is 16 amino acids. CDR1 and CDR2 from the germline V gene are SGHRS and YFSETQ. The J segment lost 4 bases and the V segment lost 0 bases, leaving 5 bases of the junction unmatched. CDR3 nucleotides: TGCGCCAGCAGCTTGGAACTAGCGGAGAGCACCGGGGAGCTGTTTTTT. Protein product: CASSLELAESTGELFF. The whole variable domain, filled in from reference TRBV5-1 and TRBJ2-2, reads KAGVTQTPRYLIKTRGQQVTLSCSPISGHRSVSWYQQTPGQGLQFLFEYFSETQRNKGNFPGRFSGRQFSNSRSEMNVSTLELGDSALYLCASSLELAESTGELFFGEGSRLTVL.

The chain joins TRBV4-1 to TRBJ2-6, with D perhaps matching TRBD1 (6 bases). The germline V gene encodes CDR1 MGHRA and CDR2 YSYEKL. CDR3 length: 18 residues. Trimming pared 4 bases from V and 2 bases from J, leaving 18 bases between. The CDR3 DNA is TGCGCCAGCAGCCTCATCGGCAGGGGATTTCCTGGGGCCAACGTCCTGACTTTC. This sequence encodes CASSLIGRGFPGANVLTF.

The count of this clone is one. The chain couples TRBV5-1 to TRBJ2-6; TRBD2 might be the D (6 bases). From germline, CDR1 is SGHRS and CDR2 YFSETQ. V was trimmed by 2 bases and J by 0 bases, leaving 21 bases between them. The CDR3 contains 20 residues. CDR3 nucleotides: TGCGCCAGCAGCTTCCCCCGGGGGTCTGGTATACTCTCTGGGGCCAACGTCCTGACTTTC. It is translated as CASSFPRGSGILSGANVLTF.

The chain is built from TRBV5-4 and TRBJ2-5; the match to TRBD1 covers 11 bases. V lost 6 bases and J lost 5; bases outside the gene matches: 6. CDR3 length equals 14 residues. Germline values: CDR1 SGHNT, CDR2 YYREEE (reference sequence). CDR3 in amino acids: CASKTDRGRETQYF. The CDR3 region has the DNA TGTGCCAGCAAGACGGACAGGGGGCGGGAGACCCAGTACTTC. Full variable domain (outside the CDR3, taken from reference TRBV5-4 and TRBJ2-5): ETGVTQSPTHLIKTRGQQVTLRCSSQSGHNTVSWYQQALGQGPQFIFQYYREEENGRGNFPPRFSGLQFPNYSSELNVNALELDDSALYLCASKTDRGRETQYFGPGTRLLVL.

In its sample, this clone was seen once. V gene TRBV11-3 combines with J gene TRBJ1-1, with TRBD1 as a possible D gene (6 bases). The germline V and J ends were trimmed by 5 bases and 4 bases, with 11 bases remaining between them. The CDR3 loop spans 13 amino acids. Germline V lookup: CDR1 SGHNT, CDR2 YENEEA. CDR3 DNA sequence: TGTGCCAGCAGCCCGGACAGCGGCACTGAAGCTTTCTTT. Amino acids: CASSPDSGTEAFF. Variable domain in full (rest from reference TRBV11-3 and TRBJ1-1): EAGVVQSPRYKIIEKKQPVAFWCNPISGHNTLYWYLQNLGQGPELLIRYENEEAVDDSQLPKDRFSAERLKGVDSTLKIQPAELGDSAVYLCASSPDSGTEAFFGQGTRLTVV.

This clone was recorded only once. This chain uses TRBV5-6 with TRBJ2-1, with 8 bases identical to TRBD2. In germline, CDR1 is SGHDT, CDR2 YYEEEE. This CDR3 contains 18 residues. With 0 bases clipped from V and 9 bases from J, the junction kept 17 bases outside the gene matches. The CDR3 reads CASSLEGVKGLAPPEQFF. The CDR3 coding sequence is TGTGCCAGCAGCTTGGAGGGGGTTAAAGGACTAGCTCCTCCTGAGCAGTTCTTC. Based on the CDR3 plus reference TRBV5-6 and TRBJ2-1, the full variable domain is DAGVTQSPTHLIKTRGQQVTLRCSPKSGHDTVSWYQQALGQGPQFIFQYYEEEERQRGNFPDRFSGHQFPNYSSELNVNALLLGDSALYLCASSLEGVKGLAPPEQFFGPGTRLTVL.

This rearrangement joins TRBV19 to TRBJ1-2; D is ambiguous. Between the trimmed V and J ends, which lost 4 bases and 0 bases, there was a span of 12 bases. Looked up from germline, CDR1 is LNHDA and CDR2 is SQIVND (reference sequence). CDR3 length: 15 residues. The CDR3 DNA reads as TGTGCCAGTAGTACTACACAGAATTCTAACTATGGCTACACCTTC. Translating gives CASSTTQNSNYGYTF.

This chain joins TRBV9 and TRBJ2-7, with 7 bases that match TRBD1. The CDR3 is 14 amino acids. Per the germline V gene, CDR1 is SGDLS and CDR2 is YYNGEE. J was trimmed by 4 bases and V by 4 bases; bases with no gene match: 8. This CDR3 is CASSPGTATYEQYF. CDR3 DNA: TGTGCCAGCAGCCCCGGGACAGCCACTTACGAGCAGTACTTC.

This chain links TRBV28 with TRBJ1-1, with 12 bases fitting TRBD1. Germline assignment: CDR1 MDHEN and CDR2 SYDVKM. Trimming took 6 bases from V and 6 from J; bases not matched to a gene: 8. This CDR3 is built from 15 residues. The CDR3 DNA reads TGTGCCAGCAGCAAATGGGGACAGGGGGCTTCTGAAGCTTTCTTT. Translated: CASSKWGQGASEAFF.

J is TRBJ1-2 and V is TRBV2; D might be TRBD1 (5 bases). The ends were cut back, 3 bases at V and 7 bases at J, with 12 bases in the middle. The CDR3 contains 13 residues. Looked up from germline, CDR1 is SNHLY and CDR2 is FYNNEI. CDR3 amino acids: CASSDPGLIGYTF. Written as DNA, the CDR3 is TGTGCCAGCAGTGACCCAGGGTTGATTGGCTACACCTTC.

This chain connects TRBV2 to TRBJ2-3; 8 bases are shared with TRBD2. Germline-derived CDR1 and CDR2 are SNHLY and FYNNEI. Trimming took 6 bases from V and 4 from J; bases not matched to a gene: 9. CDR3 length equals 15 residues. CDR3 nucleotide sequence: TGTGCCAGCAGAGGGGTAGCGGGGACCTCAGATACGCAGTATTTT. Protein sequence: CASRGVAGTSDTQYF.

V is TRBV5-1 and J is TRBJ2-7; D is undetermined. The germline gives CDR1 SGHRS, CDR2 YFSETQ. CDR3 size: 19 residues. Trimming left V 0 bases short and J 0 bases short, with 22 bases between. The DNA of the CDR3 is TGCGCCAGCAGCTTGGGAGGTGGAGTTGTGGTAAGAGGCTCCTACGAGCAGTACTTC. This codes for CASSLGGGVVVRGSYEQYF.

The rearrangement links TRBV9 to TRBJ2-5; 7 positions match TRBD1. The CDR3 spans 13 residues. Trimming took 3 bases from V and 5 from J; bases not matched to a gene: 4. Germline V gene lookup returns CDR1 SGDLS and CDR2 YYNGEE. CDR3 sequence: CASSATGVETQYF. The CDR3 DNA follows: TGTGCCAGCAGCGCTACAGGGGTCGAGACCCAGTACTTC.

The rearrangement uses TRBV5-6 and TRBJ1-2; D is undetermined. Deletions cut 0 bases from V and 4 bases from J, with 4 bases between. CDR1 is SGHDT, CDR2 YYEEEE, per germline. CDR3 length: 12 residues. In DNA, the CDR3 is TGTGCCAGCAGCTTGGCCGGCTATGGCTACACCTTC. The encoded protein is CASSLAGYGYTF.